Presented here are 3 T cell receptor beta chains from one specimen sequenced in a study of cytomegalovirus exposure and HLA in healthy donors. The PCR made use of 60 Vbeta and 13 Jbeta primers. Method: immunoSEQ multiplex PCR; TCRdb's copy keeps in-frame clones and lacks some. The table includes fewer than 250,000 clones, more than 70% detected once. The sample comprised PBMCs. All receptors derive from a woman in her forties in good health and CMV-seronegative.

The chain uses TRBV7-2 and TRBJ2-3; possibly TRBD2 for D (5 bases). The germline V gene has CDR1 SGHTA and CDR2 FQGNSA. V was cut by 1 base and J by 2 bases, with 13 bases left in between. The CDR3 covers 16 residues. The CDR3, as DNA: TGTGCCAGCAGCTTAGGGTCTAGCCCCATCACAGATACGCAGTATTTT. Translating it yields CASSLGSSPITDTQYF.

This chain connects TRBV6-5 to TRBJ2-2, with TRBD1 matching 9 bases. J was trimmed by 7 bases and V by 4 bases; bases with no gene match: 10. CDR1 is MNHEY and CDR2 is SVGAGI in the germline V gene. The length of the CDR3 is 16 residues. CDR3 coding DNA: TGTGCCAGCAGTTCCCCTGGACAGGGGTCGGGCGGGGAGCTGTTTTTT. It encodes CASSSPGQGSGGELFF.

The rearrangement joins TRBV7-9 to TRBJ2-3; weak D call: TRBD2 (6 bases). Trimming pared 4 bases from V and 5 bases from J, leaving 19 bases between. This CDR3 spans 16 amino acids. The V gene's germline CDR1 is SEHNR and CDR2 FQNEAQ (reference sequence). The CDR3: CASSYGGPLRGDTQYF. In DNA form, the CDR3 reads TGTGCCAGCAGCTACGGAGGGCCTCTGCGGGGAGATACGCAGTATTTT.